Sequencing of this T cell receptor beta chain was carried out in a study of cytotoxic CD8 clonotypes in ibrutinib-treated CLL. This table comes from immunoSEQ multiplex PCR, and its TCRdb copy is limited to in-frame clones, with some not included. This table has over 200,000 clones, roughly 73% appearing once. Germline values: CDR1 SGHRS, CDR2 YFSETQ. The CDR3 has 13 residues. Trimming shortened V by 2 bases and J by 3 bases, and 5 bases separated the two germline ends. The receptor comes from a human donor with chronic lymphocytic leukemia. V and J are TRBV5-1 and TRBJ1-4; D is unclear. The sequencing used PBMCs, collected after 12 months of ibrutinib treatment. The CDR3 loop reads CASSFSPNEKLFF. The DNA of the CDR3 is TGCGCCAGCAGCTTCTCCCCTAATGAAAAACTGTTTTTT.